These 12 T cell receptor beta chains came from one sample sequenced in a study of blood T cells in healthy people across ages. It was with a sample-barcoded 5' primer and a J-beta primer mix that a second PCR of roughly 7 to 11 cycles was run. TCRdb independently ran MiXCR on the 5' RACE reads; one entry per CDR3 protein. The table lists fewer than 700,000 distinct CDR3 sequences, around half of them singletons, with roughly 24% in the top ten. Input material: blood. All receptors come from a man at least 80 years old in good health.

V is TRBV3-1 and J is TRBJ2-3; TRBD2 is a possible D gene (6 bases). The CDR3 is 13 amino acids. Germline loops: CDR1 LGHDT, CDR2 YNNKEL (reference sequence). V gave up 6 bases and J gave up 8 bases, with 15 bases separating them. CDR3: CASRPTGLGTQYF. CDR3 nucleotide sequence: TGTGCCAGCAGGCCAACGGGACTCGGTACGCAGTATTTT.

The chain links TRBV13 to TRBJ2-4; D unclear. The V end was cut by 0 bases, the J end by 0 bases, with 12 bases between. The CDR3 is 17 residues long. The germline CDR1 and CDR2 sequences are PRHDT and FYEKMQ (reference sequence). CDR3 DNA: TGTGCCAGCAGCTTAGGCGCGTTGTGGAGAGCCAAAAACATTCAGTACTTC. Amino acids: CASSLGALWRAKNIQYF.

The rearrangement joins TRBV30 to TRBJ2-2; tentatively, D is TRBD1 or TRBD2 (7 bases each). Trimming shortened V by 8 bases and J by 0 bases, and 16 bases separated the two germline ends. This CDR3 has 15 residues. Germline V lookup: CDR1 GTSNPN, CDR2 SVGIG (reference sequence). Here the CDR3 DNA reads TGTGCCGGAGGGAGGGGGCGCCCGAACACCGGGGAGCTGTTTTTT. This gives the protein CAGGRGRPNTGELFF.

The rearrangement joins TRBV7-2 to TRBJ2-1; TRBD2 matches at 12 bases. The DNA end is a closer match to TRBJ2-7, so the J assignment may be wrong. There are 17 residues in the CDR3. CDR1 SGHTA and CDR2 FQGNSA come from the germline V gene. CDR3: CASSFPIKLAGGHEQYF. The CDR3 coding sequence is TGTGCCAGCAGCTTTCCCATCAAACTAGCGGGAGGCCACGAGCAGTACTTC.

The chain couples TRBV28 to TRBJ2-4; D remains ambiguous. Germline values: CDR1 MDHEN, CDR2 SYDVKM. Trimming cost V 6 bases and J 4 bases, with 19 bases left between them. The CDR3 runs to 16 residues. The CDR3 region has the DNA TGTGCCAGCAGCACCCAAGCACGGTACGATAAAAACATTCAGTACTTC. Translated, it gives CASSTQARYDKNIQYF.

In its sample, this clonotype was seen many times. V and J are TRBV6-6 and TRBJ2-7, with TRBD2 matching 8 bases. The CDR3 covers 15 residues. Germline V gene lookup returns CDR1 MNHNY and CDR2 SVGAGI (reference sequence). The trim removed 7 bases at V and 0 bases at J, leaving 8 bases unmatched. Written as DNA, the CDR3 is TGTGCCAGCAAATTATCGGGGGGGAGCTCCTACGAGCAGTACTTC. Its translation: CASKLSGGSSYEQYF.

The rearrangement uses TRBV7-2 and TRBJ1-2; D is unclear. The germline gives CDR1 SGHTA, CDR2 FQGNSA. The V gene lost 4 bases and the J gene lost 1 base, with 10 bases spanning the gap. The CDR3 length is 14 residues. The DNA of the CDR3 is TGTGCCAGCAGCTGGCGAGTTAGTAACTATGGCTACACCTTC. This translates into CASSWRVSNYGYTF.

The rearrangement links TRBV20-1 to TRBJ1-6; tentatively, D is TRBD1 (5 bases). Germline V gene data show CDR1 as DFQATT and CDR2 as SNEGSKA (reference sequence). V was pared by 3 bases and J by 5 bases, with 20 bases between. This CDR3 has 17 residues. The CDR3 nucleotides are TGCAGTGCTAGGTCGGCAGGGCGCGGCGTACATAATTCACCCCTCCACTTT. Its translation: CSARSAGRGVHNSPLHF.

The chain has TRBV24-1 and TRBJ1-1, with D perhaps TRBD1 (5 bases). V dropped 6 bases and J dropped 3 bases, with 10 bases sitting between them. CDR1 and CDR2 from the germline V gene are KGHDR and SFDVKD. The length of the CDR3 is 13 residues. This chain's CDR3 is CATSLGEYTEAFF. CDR3 in DNA: TGTGCCACCAGTCTGGGGGAGTACACTGAAGCTTTCTTT.

The chain carries TRBV5-1 and TRBJ2-7; 7 bases agree with TRBD2. V lost 5 bases to trimming and J lost 1 base; unmatched junction nucleotides: 6. This CDR3 region has 14 residues. Germline V gene lookup returns CDR1 SGHRS and CDR2 YFSETQ. CDR3 in amino acids: CASRVGGGSYEQYF. The CDR3 DNA is TGCGCCAGCAGGGTCGGCGGGGGTTCCTACGAGCAGTACTTC.

The V gene is TRBV3-1, the J gene TRBJ2-1, with D unresolved. Trimming took 3 bases from V and 4 from J, leaving 10 bases between them. Germline V gene data show CDR1 as LGHDT and CDR2 as YNNKEL (reference sequence). The CDR3 totals 14 residues. The CDR3 DNA follows: TGTGCCAGCAGCCACGGACCACTTTACAATGAGCAGTTCTTC. Translated, it gives CASSHGPLYNEQFF.

The chain carries TRBV21-1 and TRBJ2-7; TRBD1, the table's D call, lacks a check against the DNA. TRBV21-1 counts as a pseudogene. The CDR3 length is 16 residues. The chain's CDR3 is CASNRKRGQPVYEQYF. CDR3 bases: TGTGCCAGCAACCGAAAGAGGGGACAGCCAGTCTACGAGCAGTACTTC.